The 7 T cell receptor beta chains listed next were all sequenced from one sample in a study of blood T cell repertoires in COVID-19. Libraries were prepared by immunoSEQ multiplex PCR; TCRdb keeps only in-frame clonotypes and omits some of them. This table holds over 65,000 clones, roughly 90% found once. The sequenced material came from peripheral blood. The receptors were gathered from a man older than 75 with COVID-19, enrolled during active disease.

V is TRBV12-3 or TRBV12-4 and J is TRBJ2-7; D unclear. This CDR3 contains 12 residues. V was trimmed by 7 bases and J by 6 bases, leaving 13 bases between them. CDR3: CASTPGVGEQYF. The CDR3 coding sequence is TGTGCCAGCACTCCTGGAGTTGGCGAGCAGTACTTC.

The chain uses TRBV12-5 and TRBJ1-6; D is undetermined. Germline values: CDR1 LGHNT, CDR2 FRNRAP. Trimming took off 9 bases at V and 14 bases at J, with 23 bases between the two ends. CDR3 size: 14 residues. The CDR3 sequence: CASSVSGIGRSLHF. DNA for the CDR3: TGTGCTAGCTCCGTATCTGGAATTGGGAGATCCCTCCACTTT. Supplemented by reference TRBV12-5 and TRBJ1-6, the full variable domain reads DARVTQTPRHKVTEMGQEVTMRCQPILGHNTVFWYRQTMMQGLELLAYFRNRAPLDDSGMPKDRFSAEMPDATLATLKIQPSEPRDSAVYFCASSVSGIGRSLHFGNGTRLTVT.

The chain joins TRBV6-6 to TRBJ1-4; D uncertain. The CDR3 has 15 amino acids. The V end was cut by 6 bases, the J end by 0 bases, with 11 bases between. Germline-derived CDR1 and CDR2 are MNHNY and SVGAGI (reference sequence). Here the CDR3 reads CASSVPGATNEKLFF. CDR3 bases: TGTGCCAGCAGCGTACCGGGAGCAACTAATGAAAAACTGTTTTTT.

This CDR3 is CSALTGQGGNEQFF. CDR3 nucleotide sequence: TGCAGCGCCCTTACGGGACAGGGGGGGAATGAGCAGTTCTTC. The V gene is TRBV29-1, the J gene TRBJ2-1; 11 bases are shared with TRBD1. Per the germline V gene, CDR1 is SQVTM and CDR2 is ANQGSEA. This CDR3 comprises 14 residues. With V trimmed by 7 bases and J by 7 bases, 9 bases remained unmatched.

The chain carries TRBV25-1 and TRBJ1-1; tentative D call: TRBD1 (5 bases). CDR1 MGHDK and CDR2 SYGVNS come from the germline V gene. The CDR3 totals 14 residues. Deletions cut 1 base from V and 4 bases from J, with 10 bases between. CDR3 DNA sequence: TGTGCCAGCAGTGAATGGAGGGGAAGCACTGAAGCTTTCTTT. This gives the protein CASSEWRGSTEAFF. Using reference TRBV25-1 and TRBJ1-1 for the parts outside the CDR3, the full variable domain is EADIYQTPRYLVIGTGKKITLECSQTMGHDKMYWYQQDPGMELHLIHYSYGVNSTEKGDLSSESTVSRIRTEHFPLTLESARPSHTSQYLCASSEWRGSTEAFFGQGTRLTVV.

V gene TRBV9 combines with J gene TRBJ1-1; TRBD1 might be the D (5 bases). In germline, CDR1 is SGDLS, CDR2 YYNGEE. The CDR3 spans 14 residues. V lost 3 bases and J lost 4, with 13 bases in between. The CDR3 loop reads CASSAHDTGTEAFF. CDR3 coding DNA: TGTGCCAGCAGCGCCCATGACACAGGCACTGAAGCTTTCTTT.

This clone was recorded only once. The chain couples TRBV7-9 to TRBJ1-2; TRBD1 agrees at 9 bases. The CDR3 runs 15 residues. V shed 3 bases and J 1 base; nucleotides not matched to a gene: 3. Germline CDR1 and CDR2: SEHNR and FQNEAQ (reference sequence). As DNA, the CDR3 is TGTGCCAGCAGCTTCAGACAGGGGGTTAACTATGGCTACACCTTC. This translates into CASSFRQGVNYGYTF.